The present entry profiles one TCR beta chain with its context. This clone's antigen is unknown. No per-base quality is available; no much larger clone lies one base away. Including cysteine and phenylalanine, the CDR3 has 14 amino acids. The sequence is cut down to CDR3 DNA, 42 bases in frame from base 1. Relative to germline, V is missing 2 bases and J is missing 5 bases, with 4 bases of the junction outside any gene match. Reading the germline V gene (reference sequence) gives CDR1 MNHNY and CDR2 SVGAGI. All of the isolated RNA was reverse transcribed with the High Capacity cDNA Reverse Transcription Kit, so expressed TCRB transcripts were sequenced. Deep immunoSEQ sequencing was applied to naive, central memory and regulatory T cell samples, giving an average of roughly 3.5 million total reads per sample. After sorted cells were lysed in RLT buffer, RNA was extracted with DNase-treated RNeasy Micro or Mini kits, with the choice depending on cell number. Each cell subset was processed separately to prevent cross-contamination, with patient and healthy donor samples processed together. The immunoSEQ multiplex PCR was used to amplify TCRB sequences from cDNA, yielding 87-bp fragments that span the CDR3 region. Sequencing of the amplicons was done on the Illumina HiSeq platform. In the original analysis: Synthetic template baselines were used to correct PCR bias computationally, reads within Hamming distance 2 were collapsed together, and singletons that could not be merged were discarded. Reads were aligned against IMGT so that V, D and J genes, CDR3 length and insertions or deletions at six rearrangement sites could be assigned. Within each subset, clonotype counts were normalized to sorted cell number, and only after that were true diversity and Gini coefficients computed with the tcR R package. The overlap coefficient, calculated on TCRB nucleotide sequences, was used to quantify repertoire sharing. As a proxy for the pre-selection repertoire, out-of-frame TCRB sequences from naive cells were analyzed. TCRdb limited this immuneACCESS table to in-frame rearrangements with V and J called. A share of clones is missing; checked studies link under half to unresolved V genes, and the rest is unexplained. The DNA was the basis for D and trimming; V, J and clone size are from that table. Within this sample are hundreds of thousands of clones, with about 15% of them counted one time only. Clones ranked in the top ten supply under 0.04% of the sample.

A single peripheral blood draw of approximately 110 mL on average was collected from each donor into heparinised tubes. Using a panel that included CD45RO, CCR7, CD25, CD127, CD95 and CD27, naive, central memory, regulatory and stem cell-like memory CD4+ T cells were sorted on a BD FACSAria II. All sorted populations exceeded 95% purity. PBMCs were isolated right away by Lymphoprep density gradient centrifugation and were stained directly, without culture. Samples were stained and sorted in pairs, with one healthy donor and one patient per experiment, so that batch effects were minimized. The record originates from a study of beta chain features in type 1 diabetes (dated by TCRdb to 2016 to 2018). Looking at the study overall: Mean age, gender distribution, total cell number and subset yield were not different between patients and healthy donors. Whereas all 30 or so donors provided naive and central memory subsets, regulatory and stem cell-like memory subsets were isolated from just 8 patients and roughly eight healthy donors. Across all samples, 107,917,701 sorted cells were examined, and cell number per subset correlated strongly with RNA yield. In the study, TCRB repertoires of sorted circulating CD4+ T cell subsets from recently diagnosed type 1 diabetes patients were compared with those of matched healthy donors.

The paper's findings and limits, for the study overall: At VDJ recombination sites, patients with type 1 diabetes made fewer insertions and deleted more nucleotides, a pattern implying thymic rearrangement abnormalities. In all four CD4+ subsets, TCRB CDR3 length was moderately but significantly shorter in type 1 diabetes patients. PCR might favor shorter templates, but patient and control samples were amplified and corrected together, so any skew would affect both groups equally. Because cDNA was sequenced instead of genomic DNA, highly expressing activated cells could be over-represented, though the groups showed no difference in activation or CD3 levels. Because small numbers of individuals were included in the HLA sub-analyses, any influence of HLA type on TCRB rearrangement was left unresolved. Naive, central memory and regulatory TCRB repertoires appeared to be more alike among patients than among healthy donors.

Recombination joined TRBV6-6 with TRBJ2-5; TRBD1 fits 8 bases in the junction. The TCR sequence derives from a man younger than 45 in good health. Sequencing used naive CD4+ T cells from blood. The cell subset or site label, read with the paper, signifies: true naive CD4+ T cells. The DNA sequence follows: TGTGCCAGCAGTTACCGGGACAGGTGGGAGACCCAGTACTTC. It encodes CASSYRDRWETQYF.